The 11 T cell receptor beta chains below come from one sample, sequenced in a study of blood T cell repertoires in COVID-19. Only in-frame clones appear in the TCRdb table, and some are missing; sequencing was by immunoSEQ multiplex PCR. This sample has some 200,000 clones, with about 79% found just once. Sequencing used PBMCs or T cells enriched from blood (not recorded which). The receptors derive from a woman aged 35 to 49 with acute COVID-19.

The rearrangement uses TRBV5-1 and TRBJ1-5, with D possibly being TRBD1 (6 bases). Germline V gene data show CDR1 as SGHRS and CDR2 as YFSETQ. V lost 1 base and J 8 bases, leaving 10 bases between the germline ends. There are 13 residues in the CDR3. CDR3 DNA: TGCGCCAGCAGCTTGACAGGGACGGAGCCCCAGCATTTT. Amino acid sequence: CASSLTGTEPQHF.

The chain joins TRBV6-1 to TRBJ1-2, with 7 bases fitting TRBD1. The V and J ends lost 3 bases and 4 bases, in that order; junction bases with no gene match: 8. The CDR3 spans 15 residues. The germline gives CDR1 MNHNS, CDR2 SASEGT. The CDR3 spells CASSDRQGAPYGYTF. Here the CDR3 DNA reads TGTGCCAGCAGTGATCGACAGGGAGCTCCCTATGGCTACACCTTC.

This sequence joins TRBV4-1 and TRBJ2-7, with D perhaps matching TRBD1 (6 bases). The CDR3 covers 15 residues. Germline CDR1 and CDR2: MGHRA and YSYEKL. The V and J ends lost 1 base and 0 bases respectively, with 10 bases between them. The CDR3 here is CASSQADSLSYEQYF. The CDR3 DNA reads TGCGCCAGCAGCCAAGCGGACAGCCTCTCCTACGAGCAGTACTTC.

The CDR3 protein is CASSPTGTVHGYTF. CDR3 sequence (DNA): TGTGCCAGCTCACCGACTGGGACAGTCCATGGCTACACCTTC. This chain connects TRBV18 to TRBJ1-2, with TRBD1 matching 7 bases. This CDR3 spans 14 amino acids. Germline V gene sequence: CDR1 KGHSH, CDR2 LQKENI. The trim removed 3 bases at V and 6 bases at J, leaving 7 bases unmatched.

This clone appeared a few times. This chain connects TRBV5-4 to TRBJ1-2; D might be TRBD1 (6 bases). The V end was cut by 4 bases, the J end by 4 bases, with 17 bases between. This CDR3 region has 15 residues. In germline, CDR1 is SGHNT, CDR2 YYREEE (reference sequence). The CDR3 spells CASSTRHRVGYGYTF. For the CDR3, the DNA is TGTGCCAGCAGCACCCGACACAGGGTGGGCTATGGCTACACCTTC. Full variable domain (outside the CDR3, taken from reference TRBV5-4 and TRBJ1-2): ETGVTQSPTHLIKTRGQQVTLRCSSQSGHNTVSWYQQALGQGPQFIFQYYREEENGRGNFPPRFSGLQFPNYSSELNVNALELDDSALYLCASSTRHRVGYGYTFGSGTRLTVV.

The rearrangement uses TRBV19 and TRBJ1-1; perhaps TRBD1 as D (5 bases). Deletions cut 3 bases from V and 4 bases from J, with 12 bases between. The CDR3 is 14 residues long. Germline values: CDR1 LNHDA, CDR2 SQIVND (reference sequence). The DNA for the CDR3 is TGTGCCAGTAGTATCGGGGGGTTGGGCACTGAAGCTTTCTTT. Translated, it gives CASSIGGLGTEAFF.

The V call is TRBV28, the J call TRBJ2-7; 13 positions agree with TRBD2. Germline V gene sequence: CDR1 MDHEN, CDR2 SYDVKM. Trimming cost V 4 bases and J 4 bases; bases outside gene matches: 7. This CDR3 has 16 amino acids. CDR3 nucleotide sequence: TGTGCCAGCAGTTCTCGGACTAGCGGGAGATGGTACGAGCAGTACTTC. It encodes CASSSRTSGRWYEQYF.

V and J are TRBV5-4 and TRBJ2-5, with D maybe TRBD1 (6 bases). The germline gives CDR1 SGHNT, CDR2 YYREEE (reference sequence). V shed 4 bases and J shed 5 bases, with 15 bases lying between them. The CDR3 is 14 amino acids. The CDR3 loop reads CASSRPGTKETQYF. As DNA, the CDR3 is TGTGCCAGCAGCCGGCCCGGGACAAAGGAGACCCAGTACTTC.

The CDR3 loop is CASSQGNGHPHTEAFF. CDR3 DNA: TGCGCCAGCAGCCAAGGTAATGGACACCCACACACTGAAGCTTTCTTT. This chain joins TRBV4-3 and TRBJ1-1; D is possibly TRBD1 (5 bases). Germline V gene lookup returns CDR1 LGHNA and CDR2 YSLEER. The V and J ends lost 1 base and 3 bases respectively, with 15 bases between them. The CDR3 runs 16 residues.

Only one count was recorded for this clone. This rearrangement joins TRBV10-3 to TRBJ1-1; D is perhaps TRBD1 (5 bases). V was pared by 3 bases and J by 1 base, with 9 bases between. The germline V gene has CDR1 ENHRY and CDR2 SYGVKD. The CDR3 is 14 amino acids. The CDR3 bases are TGTGCCATCAGTGAAAGGACACCGAACACTGAAGCTTTCTTT. Residues: CAISERTPNTEAFF.

The rearrangement links TRBV7-8 to TRBJ2-5, with D possibly being TRBD1 (6 bases). V gave up 5 bases and J gave up 5 bases, with 21 bases separating them. The CDR3 totals 16 residues. Germline V gene sequence: CDR1 SGHVS, CDR2 FQNEAQ. Written as DNA, the CDR3 is TGTGCCAGCAGCCCCCGTCTGTGGACCCAGGGGGAGACCCAGTACTTC. Translated: CASSPRLWTQGETQYF.